What follows are 28 T cell receptor beta chains derived from one specimen sequenced in a study of control samples from healthy donors and cancer patients. Sequencing was performed with immunoSEQ multiplex PCR; in TCRdb, only in-frame clones are kept and a portion is missing. The data contain around 68,000 clones, roughly 80% of them singletons. Sample: blood. Source of these receptors: a man in his fifties in good health.

The chain uses TRBV6-6 and TRBJ2-3, with 9 positions matching TRBD1. The CDR3 runs to 16 residues. The germline gives CDR1 MNHNY, CDR2 SVGAGI (reference sequence). The V gene end was trimmed by 4 bases and the J gene end by 7 bases; junction bases not matched to a gene: 12. CDR3 nucleotides: TGTGCCAGCAGTTCCCTACTCGGACAGGGGATCCATACGCAGTATTTT. It yields the protein CASSSLLGQGIHTQYF.

V usage is TRBV5-5 and J usage is TRBJ2-7; 7 bases are shared with TRBD2. V dropped 4 bases and J dropped 5; count of bases not matched to a gene: 6. CDR1 and CDR2 (germline): SGHKS, YYEKEE (reference sequence). The CDR3 contains 13 residues. The CDR3 DNA reads TGTGCCAGCAGCCACGGGGGGAGGGACGAGCAGTACTTC. It codes for CASSHGGRDEQYF.

J is TRBJ1-4 and V is TRBV30; tentative D call: TRBD1 (5 bases). There are 14 residues in the CDR3. From germline, CDR1 is GTSNPN and CDR2 SVGIG (reference sequence). V was shortened by 2 bases and J by 8 bases, with 15 bases between the two germline ends. The CDR3 reads CAWSLTAGVEKLFF. DNA for the CDR3: TGTGCCTGGAGTTTAACAGCGGGGGTAGAAAAACTGTTTTTT.

In the case of this clone: One end of the junction fails to match germline, which may point to a read error. The chain carries TRBV23-1 and TRBJ2-1, with D tentatively TRBD1 (6 bases). TRBV23-1 is an open reading frame whose function is uncertain. The CDR3 runs 14 residues. CDR3 DNA sequence: TGCGCCAGCAGATCGGGCGGACAGCCCAATCAGCAGTTCTTC. Translation gives CASRSGGQPNQQFF.

The chain combines TRBV5-8 with TRBJ2-2; D possibly corresponds to TRBD2 (6 bases). The CDR3 sequence is 15 residues long. Trimming cost V 4 bases and J 1 base, with 11 bases left between them. Germline loops: CDR1 SGHTS, CDR2 YDEGEE. The CDR3 DNA is TGTGCCAGCAGCCCCGATAGCGGGAACACCGGGGAGCTGTTTTTT. It yields the protein CASSPDSGNTGELFF.

The DNA for the CDR3 is TGTGCCAGCAGCTTACTCAGAAACTCCTACAATGAGCAGTTCTTC. Its translation is CASSLLRNSYNEQFF. The chain uses TRBV11-1 and TRBJ2-1; no definite D call. Trimming stripped 2 bases from V and 0 bases from J, with 8 bases between. Germline lookup yields CDR1 SGHAT and CDR2 FQDESV (reference sequence). The CDR3 sequence is 15 residues long. The full variable domain, rest sourced from reference TRBV11-1 and TRBJ2-1, is EAEVAQSPRYKITEKSQAVAFWCDPISGHATLYWYRQILGQGPELLVQFQDESVVDDSQLPKDRFSAERLKGVDSTLKIQPAELGDSAMYLCASSLLRNSYNEQFFGPGTRLTVL.

This chain connects TRBV4-3 to TRBJ1-2, with 8 nucleotides matching TRBD1. With 1 base clipped from V and 7 bases from J, the junction kept 11 bases outside the gene matches. The germline CDR1 and CDR2 sequences are LGHNA and YSLEER. The CDR3 is made up of 16 amino acids. This CDR3 is CASSQGYAGGVSGYTF. CDR3 in DNA: TGCGCCAGCAGCCAAGGGTACGCAGGGGGCGTCTCTGGCTACACCTTC.

The genes are TRBV7-8 and TRBJ2-1; TRBD2 is a possible D gene (6 bases). The CDR3 sequence is 16 residues long. Trimming left V 2 bases short and J 4 bases short, with 15 bases between. Germline V lookup: CDR1 SGHVS, CDR2 FQNEAQ. The CDR3 nucleotides are TGTGCCAGCAGCTTACTGGGGCGGCGGGGTTACAATGAGCAGTTCTTC. Amino acids: CASSLLGRRGYNEQFF.

The V call is TRBV7-8, the J call TRBJ2-7; 7 bases align to TRBD2. Germline CDR1 reads SGHVS; CDR2 reads FQNEAQ. V lost 5 bases to trimming and J lost 3 bases; unmatched junction nucleotides: 1. The CDR3 is made up of 12 amino acids. As DNA, the CDR3 is TGTGCCAGCAGCCGGGACTACTACGAGCAGTACTTC. Its translation is CASSRDYYEQYF.

This clone was seen once. The chain has TRBV6-1 and TRBJ2-7; the D gene is possibly TRBD1 (6 bases). Germline values: CDR1 MNHNS, CDR2 SASEGT. CDR3 length: 16 amino acids. With 2 bases removed from V and 5 bases from J, the gap between germline ends came to 19 bases. CDR3 residues: CASSENSGVGGNEQYF. CDR3 sequence (DNA): TGTGCCAGCAGTGAAAATAGTGGGGTAGGGGGAAACGAGCAGTACTTC.

The chain is built from TRBV5-4 and TRBJ2-7, with 7 bases identical to TRBD2. Unmatched junction bases numbered 2, after V lost 3 bases and J lost 5 bases. The CDR3 contains 12 residues. The germline V gene encodes CDR1 SGHNT and CDR2 YYREEE (reference sequence). The CDR3 DNA sequence: TGTGCCAGCAGCTGGGGGGGTGACGAGCAGTACTTC. It codes for CASSWGGDEQYF.

This sequence joins TRBV11-2 and TRBJ2-7, with D uncertain. V was clipped by 5 bases and J by 6 bases, with 8 bases between them. Germline-derived CDR1 and CDR2 are SGHAT and FQNNGV. This CDR3 has 11 residues. The CDR3 nucleotides are TGTGCCAGCAGCCTGGGTCTCGAGCAGTACTTC. Its protein product is CASSLGLEQYF.

The rearrangement joins TRBV2 to TRBJ2-6, with 7 bases matching TRBD1. The CDR3 has 15 residues. V dropped 6 bases and J dropped 2; count of bases not matched to a gene: 4. Germline CDR1 SNHLY, CDR2 FYNNEI. The CDR3 sequence: CASSPDRAGANVLTF. Here the CDR3 DNA reads TGTGCCAGCAGCCCAGACAGGGCTGGGGCCAACGTCCTGACTTTC.

The chain recombines TRBV5-4 with TRBJ1-1, with D perhaps matching TRBD1 (5 bases). CDR3 length: 15 amino acids. CDR1 SGHNT and CDR2 YYREEE come from the germline V gene (reference sequence). Trimming removed 3 bases from V and 5 bases from J, with 17 bases in between. This chain's CDR3 is CASSSMQGLWTEAFF. CDR3 DNA: TGTGCCAGCAGCTCTATGCAGGGATTATGGACTGAAGCTTTCTTT.

This clone was seen more than once but under ten times. This rearrangement joins TRBV19 to TRBJ1-5; D remains ambiguous. Germline values: CDR1 LNHDA, CDR2 SQIVND (reference sequence). The CDR3 has 12 residues. Trimming removed 6 bases at V and 4 bases at J, with 7 bases between. This CDR3 is CASRRGNQPQHF. The CDR3 DNA is TGTGCCAGTAGGCGGGGAAATCAGCCCCAGCATTTT.

The chain joins TRBV28 to TRBJ1-4; D is unresolved. V lost 7 bases to trimming and J lost 5 bases, with 8 bases between them. In germline, CDR1 is MDHEN, CDR2 SYDVKM. CDR3 length: 12 amino acids. DNA of the CDR3: TGTGCCAGCAAAGCGATAAATGAAAAACTGTTTTTT. Translating gives CASKAINEKLFF.

The V call is TRBV4-2, the J call TRBJ1-5, with TRBD1 as a possible D gene (6 bases). Germline assignment: CDR1 LGHNA and CDR2 YNFKEQ. The CDR3 has 15 residues. Trimming removed 1 base at V and 11 bases at J, with 18 bases between. CDR3 residues: CASSQGGGGRRSQHF. The CDR3 DNA reads as TGTGCCAGCAGCCAAGGGGGAGGGGGTCGGCGATCCCAGCATTTT.

This chain connects TRBV7-9 to TRBJ2-2, with D hard to call. The CDR3 totals 16 residues. V shed 1 base and J shed 3 bases, with 12 bases lying between them. Germline V gives CDR1 SEHNR, CDR2 FQNEAQ (reference sequence). The CDR3 sequence: CASSLGSGGDTGELFF. CDR3 coding DNA: TGTGCCAGCAGCTTAGGGTCGGGTGGAGACACCGGGGAGCTGTTTTTT.

The chain links TRBV19 to TRBJ1-1; 7 nucleotides match TRBD1. Germline V gene lookup returns CDR1 LNHDA and CDR2 SQIVND (reference sequence). Trimming cost V 8 bases and J 0 bases; bases outside gene matches: 9. CDR3 length: 15 residues. This CDR3 is CASGNHRGMNTEAFF. DNA for the CDR3: TGTGCCAGTGGCAACCACAGGGGTATGAACACTGAAGCTTTCTTT.

The rearrangement links TRBV5-4 to TRBJ2-7; TRBD1 agrees at 7 bases. The CDR3 has 15 residues. The germline CDR1 and CDR2 sequences are SGHNT and YYREEE (reference sequence). The V and J ends lost 4 bases and 2 bases, in that order; junction bases with no gene match: 9. The DNA of the CDR3 is TGTGCCAGCAGCGGACCCGGGACAGATCCCTACGAGCAGTACTTC. Translating it yields CASSGPGTDPYEQYF.

The chain couples TRBV5-5 to TRBJ1-2; D ambiguous. This CDR3 spans 15 amino acids. V was pared by 6 bases and J by 1 base, with 16 bases between. CDR1 is SGHKS, CDR2 YYEKEE, per germline (reference sequence). CDR3 bases: TGTGCCAGCACGGTCCAGTTAGCGATTAACTATGGCTACACCTTC. It translates to CASTVQLAINYGYTF.

As DNA, the CDR3 is TGTGCCAGCAGCCCCGGACTAGCGGGACAACATCCAGATACGCAGTATTTT. It yields the protein CASSPGLAGQHPDTQYF. The J gene is TRBJ2-3, the V gene TRBV5-6; 12 nucleotides agree with TRBD2. There are 17 residues in the CDR3. Trimming cost V 4 bases and J 4 bases; bases outside gene matches: 10. Germline CDR1 SGHDT, CDR2 YYEEEE.

V gene TRBV28 combines with J gene TRBJ2-7, with D unresolved. There are 15 residues in the CDR3. Germline loops: CDR1 MDHEN, CDR2 SYDVKM. Deletions cut 7 bases from V and 0 bases from J, with 16 bases between. The CDR3 is CASIGSYRSSYEQYF. CDR3 nucleotides: TGTGCCAGCATCGGGTCCTATAGGAGCTCCTACGAGCAGTACTTC.

The genes are TRBV19 and TRBJ1-5; possibly TRBD1 for D (6 bases). Between the trimmed V and J ends, which lost 9 bases and 2 bases, there was a span of 17 bases. Per the germline V gene, CDR1 is LNHDA and CDR2 is SQIVND (reference sequence). The CDR3 covers 15 residues. The DNA for the CDR3 is TGTGCCAGCTCACTATCGGAGGGGGGCAATCAGCCCCAGCATTTT. It encodes CASSLSEGGNQPQHF.

V usage is TRBV29-1 and J usage is TRBJ1-5, with no clear D. The CDR3 is 14 residues long. The V and J ends lost 5 bases and 1 base respectively, with 12 bases between them. Germline V gene lookup returns CDR1 SQVTM and CDR2 ANQGSEA. The CDR3 DNA is TGCAGCGTTAGGGTAGCAGACAGCAATCAGCCCCAGCATTTT. Its translation is CSVRVADSNQPQHF.

This clone was observed once. The rearrangement joins TRBV7-2 to TRBJ2-1; TRBD1 matches at 7 bases. CDR1 is SGHTA, CDR2 FQGNSA, per germline. V shed 5 bases and J 7 bases; nucleotides not matched to a gene: 14. CDR3 size: 16 residues. The CDR3 reads CASSPQGEQGMNEQFF. CDR3 in DNA: TGTGCCAGCAGCCCTCAGGGGGAGCAGGGCATGAATGAGCAGTTCTTC.

A single count supports this clone. The chain employs TRBV7-9 and TRBJ1-1, with 8 bases matching TRBD1. The length of the CDR3 is 14 residues. V lost 3 bases and J lost 8; bases outside the gene matches: 8. Germline V CDR1 and CDR2: SEHNR, FQNEAQ (reference sequence). The CDR3 here is CASSFQGAPREAFF. The CDR3 coding sequence is TGTGCCAGCAGCTTTCAGGGGGCGCCGCGCGAAGCTTTCTTT.

The chain uses TRBV30 and TRBJ2-6; D not resolved. Trimming removed 2 bases at V and 5 bases at J, with 13 bases between. Germline assignment: CDR1 GTSNPN and CDR2 SVGIG (reference sequence). The CDR3 is 15 residues long. The CDR3 coding sequence is TGTGCCTGGAGTTTGGGTCCCTCCCGGGCCAACGTCCTGACTTTC. It encodes CAWSLGPSRANVLTF.